The TCR beta chain described here comes from a study of early stage breast cancer tumors. Clones were read by immunoSEQ multiplex PCR, and TCRdb kept only the in-frame ones, dropping some. The sample records about 70,000 clones, 75% to 90% being singletons. V gave up 5 bases and J gave up 3 bases, with 11 bases separating them. CDR3 size: 13 residues. Germline CDR1 reads SQVTM; CDR2 reads ANQGSEA. The sample comprised blood. J is TRBJ1-5 and V is TRBV29-1, with D perhaps TRBD1 (5 bases). The source is a person aged 40-50 years with breast cancer. CDR3 in amino acids: CSVRDDYNQPQHF. CDR3 in DNA: TGCAGCGTTCGGGACGACTACAATCAGCCCCAGCATTTT.